This T cell receptor beta chain stems from a study of identical twins. Overall study findings and caveats: Findings came from cross-sectional statistics, without long-term follow-up of donors.

The CDR3 runs 12 residues. Trimming pared 8 bases from V and 1 base from J, leaving 8 bases between. A single record per CDR3 protein comes from TCRdb applying MiXCR to the 5' RACE reads. The sample carries hundreds of thousands of distinct CDR3 sequences, around 6% recorded once. Ten or more counts support this clonotype. No antigen is known for it. Healthy Caucasian individuals made up all the donors. The rearrangement links TRBV12-3 or TRBV12-4 to TRBJ1-1, with D possibly TRBD1 on 6 matching bases. The receptor was derived from a man aged 18 to 29 in good health. Specimen: naive T cells sorted from blood. The CDR3 region is CASGGRNTEAFF. CDR3 in DNA: TGTGCCAGCGGGGGCAGGAACACTGAAGCTTTCTTT.